Shown below are 32 T cell receptor beta chains from a single sample sequenced in a study of regulatory and conventional T cells in RAG deficiency. Clones were read by immunoSEQ multiplex PCR, and TCRdb kept only the in-frame ones, dropping some. The profile shows 9,400 or so clones, roughly 90% of them singletons. Blood CD4+ CD25-high CD127-low regulatory T cells supplied the genomic DNA template. This sample was shared with a second study, whose subject was regulatory T cells. That publication notes: The PCR used 52 TRBV and 13 TRBJ primers.

The sample comprised Tregs sorted from blood. These receptors were taken from a human donor in good health.

CDR3 region: CASSLASGANVLTF. The CDR3 DNA follows: TGCGCCAGCAGCTTGGCGTCAGGGGCCAACGTCCTGACTTTC. The genes are TRBV5-1 and TRBJ2-6; D not resolved. This CDR3 is 14 amino acids long. Per the germline V gene, CDR1 is SGHRS and CDR2 is YFSETQ. V was cut by 0 bases and J by 4 bases, with 5 bases left in between.

The chain uses TRBV18 and TRBJ1-2; TRBD1 might be the D (6 bases). CDR1 is KGHSH, CDR2 LQKENI, per germline. V dropped 1 base and J dropped 4 bases, with 16 bases sitting between them. CDR3 size: 16 residues. In nucleotides, the CDR3 is TGTGCCAGCTCACCACGGGGCAGGGGAGAATCCTATGGCTACACCTTC. Residues: CASSPRGRGESYGYTF. Together with reference TRBV18 and TRBJ1-2, the CDR3 gives the full variable domain: NAGVMQNPRHLVRRRGQEARLRCSPMKGHSHVYWYRQLPEEGLKFMVYLQKENIIDESGMPKERFSAEFPKEGPSILRIQQVVRGDSAAYFCASSPRGRGESYGYTFGSGTRLTVV.

The rearrangement joins TRBV2 to TRBJ2-2; no firm D call. Trimming removed 7 bases from V and 1 base from J, with 10 bases in between. The V gene's germline CDR1 is SNHLY and CDR2 FYNNEI. The CDR3 has 14 amino acids. CDR3 loop: CASTPAQNTGELFF. CDR3 coding DNA: TGTGCCAGCACCCCAGCCCAGAACACCGGGGAGCTGTTTTTT.

The V and J genes are TRBV9 and TRBJ2-7; TRBD2 matches at 12 bases. V shed 1 base and J 4 bases; nucleotides not matched to a gene: 6. The CDR3 covers 16 residues. The germline CDR1 and CDR2 sequences are SGDLS and YYNGEE. CDR3 sequence: CASSVWTSGVTYEQYF. CDR3 nucleotides: TGTGCCAGCAGCGTATGGACTAGCGGGGTTACTTACGAGCAGTACTTC.

The chain is built from TRBV5-1 and TRBJ1-1; no reliable D call. Germline CDR1 and CDR2: SGHRS and YFSETQ. This CDR3 is built from 14 residues. Trimming took 3 bases from V and 1 from J, leaving 10 bases between them. CDR3 DNA sequence: TGCGCCAGCAGCTCCACGCTGGGGAACACTGAAGCTTTCTTT. Translating it yields CASSSTLGNTEAFF.

This chain joins TRBV19 and TRBJ1-5, with a weak D call TRBD1 (6 bases). The V gene lost 4 bases and the J gene lost 6 bases, with 16 bases spanning the gap. Germline V gene sequence: CDR1 LNHDA, CDR2 SQIVND (reference sequence). The CDR3 spans 15 residues. CDR3 sequence: CASSKVIRGFQPQHF. The CDR3 nucleotides read TGTGCCAGTAGTAAAGTAATAAGGGGGTTTCAGCCCCAGCATTTT.

This chain joins TRBV30 and TRBJ2-7; a possible D gene is TRBD2 (7 bases). The CDR3 extends over 12 amino acids. Germline V lookup: CDR1 GTSNPN, CDR2 SVGIG (reference sequence). Trimming took 8 bases from V and 7 from J, leaving 18 bases between them. For the CDR3, the DNA is TGTGCCCTTTCGGGAGGAGGGGGTGAGCAGTACTTC. Its translation is CALSGGGGEQYF.

This clone was counted only a few times. The gene calls are TRBV6-6 and TRBJ1-2; D is perhaps TRBD1 (5 bases). Germline CDR1 reads MNHNY; CDR2 reads SVGAGI (reference sequence). Trimming took 6 bases from V and 5 from J, leaving 13 bases between them. CDR3 length equals 13 residues. The CDR3 here is CASSPGPLYGYTF. The CDR3 bases are TGTGCCAGCAGCCCGGGACCGCTTTATGGCTACACCTTC.

V usage is TRBV2 and J usage is TRBJ2-3, with 8 bases matching TRBD1. V lost 6 bases and J lost 1; bases outside the gene matches: 3. In germline, CDR1 is SNHLY, CDR2 FYNNEI. This CDR3 has 14 amino acids. CDR3 nucleotide sequence: TGTGCCAGCAGCTTGACAGGGGGCACAGATACGCAGTATTTT. Amino acid sequence: CASSLTGGTDTQYF.

The J gene is TRBJ2-5, the V gene TRBV5-4; no clear D. The CDR3 sequence is 15 residues long. V lost 7 bases and J 2 bases, leaving 18 bases between the germline ends. CDR1 is SGHNT, CDR2 YYREEE, per germline (reference sequence). This CDR3 is CASALRNPAQETQYF. CDR3 in DNA: TGTGCCAGCGCCCTCCGAAACCCCGCGCAAGAGACCCAGTACTTC. The full variable domain, with the rest looked up from reference TRBV5-4 and TRBJ2-5, is ETGVTQSPTHLIKTRGQQVTLRCSSQSGHNTVSWYQQALGQGPQFIFQYYREEENGRGNFPPRFSGLQFPNYSSELNVNALELDDSALYLCASALRNPAQETQYFGPGTRLLVL.

CDR3 region: CASSKQGRGTGELFF. DNA for the CDR3: TGTGCCAGCAGTAAACAGGGTCGGGGCACCGGGGAGCTGTTTTTT. The chain recombines TRBV6-6 with TRBJ2-2; TRBD1 might be the D (6 bases). Germline V gives CDR1 MNHNY, CDR2 SVGAGI (reference sequence). Trimming shortened V by 5 bases and J by 4 bases, and 14 bases separated the two germline ends. The CDR3 is 15 residues long.

The chain joins TRBV27 to TRBJ1-1; 7 nucleotides match TRBD1. The CDR3 contains 15 residues. Germline V gene data show CDR1 as MNHEY and CDR2 as SMNVEV (reference sequence). J gave up 3 bases and V 6 bases, and 10 bases lay outside the gene matches. The CDR3 bases are TGTGCCAGCAGCCCCCGGACAGGTTCATACACTGAAGCTTTCTTT. Residues: CASSPRTGSYTEAFF.

The V call is TRBV2, the J call TRBJ1-1; no definite D call. The V gene's germline CDR1 is SNHLY and CDR2 FYNNEI. This CDR3 comprises 13 residues. Trimming left V 6 bases short and J 1 base short, with 9 bases between. CDR3 protein: CASRDDGNTEAFF. The DNA of the CDR3 is TGTGCCAGCAGAGATGACGGGAACACTGAAGCTTTCTTT.

This chain joins TRBV4-1 and TRBJ2-5, with unresolved D. CDR3 length: 16 residues. Germline V lookup: CDR1 MGHRA, CDR2 YSYEKL. Trimming shortened V by 0 bases and J by 4 bases, and 15 bases separated the two germline ends. CDR3 sequence reads: CASSQEGHKLGETQYF. In nucleotides, the CDR3 is TGCGCCAGCAGCCAAGAAGGGCACAAACTCGGAGAGACCCAGTACTTC.

This clone is a singleton in its sample. The CDR3 sequence is CASSLTWAYEQYF. CDR3 nucleotides: TGTGCCAGCAGCTTGACGTGGGCCTACGAGCAGTACTTC. This chain joins TRBV5-6 and TRBJ2-7, with unresolved D. Trimming removed 1 base from V and 2 bases from J, with 7 bases in between. Looked up from germline, CDR1 is SGHDT and CDR2 is YYEEEE. The CDR3 extends over 13 amino acids.

The chain links TRBV7-3 to TRBJ2-3, with 10 bases fitting TRBD2. V was clipped by 2 bases and J by 2 bases; unmatched bases: 7. Germline V gene data show CDR1 as SGHTA and CDR2 as FQGTGA. The CDR3 is made up of 17 amino acids. The CDR3 sequence is CASSLSAGGPSTDTQYF. In nucleotides, the CDR3 is TGTGCCAGCAGCTTATCAGCGGGAGGGCCGTCCACAGATACGCAGTATTTT.

V is TRBV6-6 and J is TRBJ1-2; the D gene is possibly TRBD1 (6 bases). Trimming cost V 6 bases and J 4 bases, with 15 bases left between them. CDR3 length equals 14 residues. The germline gives CDR1 MNHNY, CDR2 SVGAGI (reference sequence). The CDR3 spells CASSHRTEFYGYTF. DNA for the CDR3: TGTGCCAGCAGCCATCGGACAGAATTCTATGGCTACACCTTC.

This clone was observed a single time. The chain has TRBV5-5 and TRBJ1-5, with no clear D. The V end was cut by 4 bases, the J end by 3 bases, with 5 bases between. Germline V gene sequence: CDR1 SGHKS, CDR2 YYEKEE (reference sequence). This CDR3 contains 12 residues. The CDR3, as DNA: TGTGCCAGCAGCCGCCCCAATCAGCCCCAGCATTTT. Its translation: CASSRPNQPQHF.

The V call is TRBV5-8, the J call TRBJ1-2; possibly TRBD1 for D (6 bases). The CDR3 is made up of 14 amino acids. The germline V gene encodes CDR1 SGHTS and CDR2 YDEGEE. V was clipped by 4 bases and J by 8 bases, with 18 bases between them. For the CDR3, the DNA is TGTGCCAGCAGCGCTACAGGGATTGCAGGGGGCTACACCTTC. As protein: CASSATGIAGGYTF.

V and J are TRBV9 and TRBJ1-1; the D is unclear. Germline values: CDR1 SGDLS, CDR2 YYNGEE. Trimming left V 0 bases short and J 5 bases short, with 11 bases between. CDR3 size: 14 residues. This CDR3 is CASSVAPEMTEAFF. Written as DNA, the CDR3 is TGTGCCAGCAGCGTAGCCCCAGAGATGACTGAAGCTTTCTTT. Full variable domain (outside the CDR3, taken from reference TRBV9 and TRBJ1-1): DSGVTQTPKHLITATGQRVTLRCSPRSGDLSVYWYQQSLDQGLQFLIQYYNGEERAKGNILERFSAQQFPDLHSELNLSSLELGDSALYFCASSVAPEMTEAFFGQGTRLTVV.

This clone has a handful of counts. The CDR3 protein is CASSNAPSRGENGYTF. CDR3 nucleotide sequence: TGTGCCAGCAGCAACGCTCCCTCGAGGGGAGAGAATGGCTACACCTTC. The gene calls are TRBV27 and TRBJ1-2, with a weak D call TRBD1 (5 bases). Germline V gene data show CDR1 as MNHEY and CDR2 as SMNVEV (reference sequence). V was shortened by 6 bases and J by 6 bases, with 23 bases between the two germline ends. The CDR3 runs 16 residues.

The genes are TRBV7-9 and TRBJ1-1; 8 bases map to TRBD1. Trimming cost V 1 base and J 6 bases; bases outside gene matches: 4. The CDR3 spans 14 residues. Germline assignment: CDR1 SEHNR and CDR2 FQNEAQ (reference sequence). Written as DNA, the CDR3 is TGTGCCAGCAGCTTAGGGACAGGGAGTCCTGAAGCTTTCTTT. As protein: CASSLGTGSPEAFF.

This clone has only a few counts. The chain links TRBV15 to TRBJ1-4; TRBD1 matches at 7 bases. Losses at the gene ends were 0 bases for V and 7 bases for J; bases not matched to a gene: 8. CDR3 length equals 16 residues. Germline V gives CDR1 LNHNV, CDR2 YYDKDF (reference sequence). The CDR3 coding sequence is TGTGCCACCAGCAGAGATCGAGGCAGGGGGTTTGAAAAACTGTTTTTT. Its translation: CATSRDRGRGFEKLFF.

This clone was found once. The chain employs TRBV7-8 and TRBJ2-6, with D maybe TRBD1 (6 bases). The germline V gene encodes CDR1 SGHVS and CDR2 FQNEAQ. Trimming cost V 1 base and J 2 bases, with 9 bases left between them. The CDR3 has 16 residues. The CDR3 DNA reads as TGTGCCAGCAGCTTAGTGGGGGCGGCTGGGGCCAACGTCCTGACTTTC. It encodes CASSLVGAAGANVLTF.

A few counts support this clone. This chain uses TRBV5-6 with TRBJ2-1; D is perhaps TRBD1 (6 bases). Germline loops: CDR1 SGHDT, CDR2 YYEEEE. Trimming left V 0 bases short and J 4 bases short, with 11 bases between. There are 15 residues in the CDR3. The CDR3 region is CASSLVQGIYNEQFF. The CDR3 DNA reads as TGTGCCAGCAGCTTGGTACAGGGAATATACAATGAGCAGTTCTTC.

This clone showed up just a few times. V usage is TRBV5-1 and J usage is TRBJ1-6; 8 bases are shared with TRBD1. V trimming: 1 base; J trimming: 0 bases; junction bases outside the gene matches: 6. In germline, CDR1 is SGHRS, CDR2 YFSETQ. The CDR3 has 18 residues. The CDR3 DNA is TGCGCCAGCAGCTTGCTCGGACAGGGCAGCTCCTATAATTCACCCCTCCACTTT. The encoded protein is CASSLLGQGSSYNSPLHF.

The chain recombines TRBV7-9 with TRBJ2-7; the D gene is possibly TRBD1 (6 bases). The CDR3 runs 15 residues. Trimming cost V 5 bases and J 4 bases, with 18 bases left between them. Germline-derived CDR1 and CDR2 are SEHNR and FQNEAQ (reference sequence). CDR3 in DNA: TGTGCCAGCAGCCCGAAAACAGGGAAAGGGTACGAGCAGTACTTC. Protein product: CASSPKTGKGYEQYF.

The V and J genes are TRBV5-8 and TRBJ1-2, with unresolved D. CDR3 length equals 15 residues. Trimming removed 2 bases at V and 2 bases at J, with 13 bases between. Germline assignment: CDR1 SGHTS and CDR2 YDEGEE. CDR3 in amino acids: CASSFPEGLNYGYTF. In nucleotides, the CDR3 is TGTGCCAGCAGCTTCCCGGAGGGCCTAAACTATGGCTACACCTTC. Full variable domain (missing parts from reference TRBV5-8 and TRBJ1-2): EAGVTQSPTHLIKTRGQQATLRCSPISGHTSVYWYQQALGLGLQFLLWYDEGEERNRGNFPPRFSGRQFPNYSSELNVNALELEDSALYLCASSFPEGLNYGYTFGSGTRLTVV.

The V and J genes are TRBV2 and TRBJ2-7; D is uncertain. Germline-derived CDR1 and CDR2 are SNHLY and FYNNEI. V was pared by 5 bases and J by 8 bases, with 13 bases between. The CDR3 is made up of 12 amino acids. CDR3 nucleotides: TGTGCCAGCAGTAGGGCACAAAATAAGCAGTACTTC. It codes for CASSRAQNKQYF. The full variable domain, in which reference TRBV2 and TRBJ2-7 provide the parts outside the CDR3, is EPEVTQTPSHQVTQMGQEVILRCVPISNHLYFYWYRQILGQKVEFLVSFYNNEISEKSEIFDDQFSVERPDGSNFTLKIRSTKLEDSAMYFCASSRAQNKQYFGPGTRLTVT.

The chain is built from TRBV29-1 and TRBJ2-2, with a tentative D call TRBD2 (5 bases). Germline lookup yields CDR1 SQVTM and CDR2 ANQGSEA. V lost 7 bases to trimming and J lost 0 bases, with 9 bases between them. The CDR3 extends over 13 amino acids. The CDR3 here is CSADFPNTGELFF. In DNA form, the CDR3 reads TGCAGCGCGGACTTCCCGAACACCGGGGAGCTGTTTTTT.

This chain uses TRBV11-2 with TRBJ2-3; 7 bases match TRBD1. The V segment lost 1 base and the J segment 4 bases; nucleotides outside the gene matches: 2. Germline lookup yields CDR1 SGHAT and CDR2 FQNNGV. This CDR3 has 14 residues. As DNA, the CDR3 is TGTGCCAGCAGCTTAGGGCAGGGGGCAGATACGCAGTATTTT. Translated, it gives CASSLGQGADTQYF.

For the CDR3, the DNA is TGTGCCAGCTCACCGGGACAGCAAAACTATGGCTACACCTTC. The encoded protein is CASSPGQQNYGYTF. The genes are TRBV18 and TRBJ1-2; 7 bases line up with TRBD1. This CDR3 has 14 residues. Germline V CDR1 and CDR2: KGHSH, LQKENI. Germline trimming cut 3 bases from V and 2 bases from J; bases unmatched to any gene: 3.